These T cell receptor beta chains were read from a single sample in a study of T cell clonotyping in hematopoietic cell transplantation. Profiled with immunoSEQ multiplex PCR; TCRdb holds only in-frame clones, not every one. The sample lists over 25,000 clones, 92% occurring once. The sequenced sample was PBMCs, obtained 100 days after allogeneic stem cell transplant. The receptors were sampled from a female patient between 50 and 60 years old who had an allogeneic stem cell transplant from a related donor, so the T cells may come from the graft donor. Some clones in this sample may be carry-over from other donors' samples. CDR3s include the opening cysteine and the closing phenylalanine or tryptophan. Each record gives: J gene, D gene, V gene, clone size, CDR3 DNA, CDR3 protein. The D gene is left open where the match is weak. Clone size, where shown, is once, few, many, or a class for clones that have expanded.

TRBJ2-3,NA,TRBV7-2,NA,TGTGCCAGCAGAATCAGCGGTGGGGATACGCAGTATTTT,CASRISGGDTQYF
TRBJ1-2,NA,TRBV7-2,NA,TGTGCCAGCAGCTTAGGGCCCAATGGCTACACCTTC,CASSLGPNGYTF
TRBJ1-2,NA,TRBV7-9,NA,TGTGCCAGCAGCTTAGCGCCCTATGGCTACACCTTC,CASSLAPYGYTF
TRBJ2-5,NA,TRBV6-1,NA,TGTGCCAGCAGTGAAGCGGGGTTCGAGACCCAGTACTTC,CASSEAGFETQYF
TRBJ2-7,NA,TRBV27,NA,TGTGCCAGCAGTTTTACAGGGAGCTCCTACGAGCAGTACTTC,CASSFTGSSYEQYF
TRBJ2-1,TRBD2,TRBV7-9,few,TGTGCCAGCAGCTTACAGCGGGGTAGCTCCTACAATGAGCAGTTCTTC,CASSLQRGSSYNEQFF
TRBJ2-1,TRBD2,TRBV6-5,NA,TGTGCCACTCGCCGGCTAGCGGGATACAATGAGCAGTTCTTC,CATRRLAGYNEQFF
TRBJ2-1,TRBD1,TRBV30,NA,TGTGCCTGGAGTGGAGGGACAGGGGGGGGCAATGAGCAGTTCTTC,CAWSGGTGGGNEQFF
TRBJ2-5,NA,TRBV29-1,NA,TGCAGCGGCACCAGGGATGCGACCCAGTACTTC,CSGTRDATQYF
TRBJ1-3,NA,TRBV7-2,NA,TGTGCCAGCACGTTGGGGGGGGCAACTGGAAACACCATATATTTT,CASTLGGATGNTIYF
TRBJ2-1,TRBD1,TRBV27,NA,TGTGCCAGCAGTTTGACAGGGCGCAATGAGCAGTTCTTC,CASSLTGRNEQFF
TRBJ1-4,NA,TRBV30,NA,TGTGCCTGGGGCAGGGGATTCGGTGAAAAACTGTTTTTT,CAWGRGFGEKLFF
TRBJ2-7,NA,TRBV7-5,NA,TGTGCCAGAAGCACTGGCCGGGACAGGGTCTACGAGCAGTACTTC,CARSTGRDRVYEQYF
TRBJ1-1,NA,TRBV11-2,NA,TGTGCCAGCAGCTATCTCTCCGCCCAGGCTTTCTTT,CASSYLSAQAFF
TRBJ2-1,TRBD1,TRBV7-8,NA,TGTGCCAGCAACCTAAACGGACAGGGAAGGAATGAGCAGTTCTTC,CASNLNGQGRNEQFF
TRBJ1-1,NA,TRBV11-2,NA,TGTGCCAGCAGCTTAGGGGCAGGTGGGAACACTGAAGCTTTCTTT,CASSLGAGGNTEAFF
TRBJ2-7,NA,TRBV9,NA,TGTGCCAGCAGCCAGGAGGGGGACGAGCAGTACTTC,CASSQEGDEQYF
TRBJ2-3,NA,TRBV6-5,NA,TGTGCCAGCACCGACTTGGATACGCAGTATTTT,CASTDLDTQYF
TRBJ1-1,TRBD1,TRBV5-1,NA,TGCGCCAGCAGCACCGGGACAGGGACGAACACTGAAGCTTTCTTT,CASSTGTGTNTEAFF
TRBJ2-7,NA,TRBV6-5,NA,TGTGCCAGCAGCTCCACAGAGCAGTACTTC,CASSSTEQYF
TRBJ2-2,NA,TRBV5-8,NA,TGTGCCAGCAGCTTGGTAACGGGGGGCCCGAACACCGGGGAGCTGTTTTTT,CASSLVTGGPNTGELFF
TRBJ2-7,NA,TRBV19,NA,TGTGCCAGTAGGGGCCAGGCAACCCACGAGCAGTACTTC,CASRGQATHEQYF
TRBJ2-7,TRBD1,TRBV5-6,NA,TGTGCCAGCAGTTATCGACAGGGATCCTACGAGCAGTACTTC,CASSYRQGSYEQYF
TRBJ1-6,TRBD1,TRBV5-1,NA,TGCGCCAGCAGATCGCCGGGACAGGGGGTTTGGGCCCTCCACTTT,CASRSPGQGVWALHF